The T cell receptor (beta chain) described here comes from a study of cytomegalovirus exposure and HLA in healthy donors. Both 60 Vbeta primers and 13 Jbeta primers went into the PCR. The data were produced by immunoSEQ multiplex PCR, yet TCRdb's version contains in-frame clones alone and is incomplete. The data show 150,000 or so clones, 60% to 85% seen once. V trimming: 7 bases; J trimming: 6 bases; junction bases outside the gene matches: 6. The germline V gene encodes CDR1 SGHRS and CDR2 YFSETQ. The CDR3 length is 14 residues. Sample: PBMCs. This chain joins TRBV5-1 and TRBJ2-2; 10 nucleotides align to TRBD1. The sequence was obtained from a woman aged 40 to 50 in good health and CMV-seronegative. The CDR3 region has the DNA TGCGCCAGCGGCAGGGACAGGGGAGCCGGGGAGCTGTTTTTT. Its translation is CASGRDRGAGELFF.